These 22 T cell receptor beta chains originate from one sample sequenced in a study of blood T cell repertoires in COVID-19. Libraries were prepared by immunoSEQ multiplex PCR; TCRdb keeps only in-frame clonotypes and omits some of them. The sample holds 80,000 to 100,000 clones, less than 85% seen once. The sequenced material came from peripheral blood. The receptors originated from an older man with active or convalescent COVID-19.

CDR3 bases: TGCGCCAGCAAGCCAATTTTGGTACAGCAGCCCTATGGCTACACCTTC. Protein product: CASKPILVQQPYGYTF. The chain is built from TRBV4-1 and TRBJ1-2; unclear D gene. CDR3 length: 16 residues. Per germline, CDR1 MGHRA and CDR2 YSYEKL. Trimming stripped 7 bases from V and 4 bases from J, with 22 bases between.

This chain links TRBV12-5 with TRBJ2-6, with D perhaps matching TRBD2 (7 bases). The CDR3 has 21 residues. Germline-derived CDR1 and CDR2 are LGHNT and FRNRAP. Trimming left V 0 bases short and J 1 base short, with 22 bases between. DNA of the CDR3: TGTGCTAGTGGTTTGGTACTGTTGGGGGGGGGCTGCGGGTCTGGGGCCAACGTCCTGACTTTC. Amino acid sequence: CASGLVLLGGGCGSGANVLTF.

This chain links TRBV4-2 with TRBJ2-5; 7 bases map to TRBD2. CDR1 and CDR2 from the germline V gene are LGHNA and YNFKEQ. The CDR3 loop spans 16 amino acids. Losses at the gene ends were 0 bases for V and 3 bases for J; bases not matched to a gene: 7. The CDR3 protein is CASSQEGASGEETQYF. The CDR3 nucleotides read TGTGCCAGCAGCCAAGAAGGAGCCAGCGGGGAAGAGACCCAGTACTTC.

This clone was counted a few times. The V gene is TRBV7-8, the J gene TRBJ2-3, with D unclear. Trimming took 3 bases from V and 2 from J, leaving 9 bases between them. The germline CDR1 and CDR2 sequences are SGHVS and FQNEAQ. This CDR3 comprises 14 residues. CDR3 nucleotides: TGTGCCAGCAGCTTTCAGTCTGACACAGATACGCAGTATTTT. Translated, it gives CASSFQSDTDTQYF.

This clone was detected a few times. The chain links TRBV19 to TRBJ1-2; 7 bases fit TRBD1. Germline CDR1 reads LNHDA; CDR2 reads SQIVND (reference sequence). Germline trimming cut 5 bases from V and 4 bases from J; bases unmatched to any gene: 7. This CDR3 comprises 14 residues. The CDR3 DNA sequence: TGTGCCAGTAGTGGGCCGGGACAGTTCTATGGCTACACCTTC. Translated, it gives CASSGPGQFYGYTF.

The rearrangement links TRBV10-2 to TRBJ1-2; D remains unclear. The germline V and J ends were trimmed by 3 bases and 0 bases, with 11 bases remaining between them. CDR3 size: 15 residues. Germline CDR1 WSHSY, CDR2 SAAADI. CDR3 amino acids: CASSEAPGANYGYTF. The CDR3 nucleotides read TGCGCCAGCAGTGAAGCACCAGGTGCTAACTATGGCTACACCTTC.

The gene calls are TRBV6-6 and TRBJ1-5; D possibly corresponds to TRBD1 (5 bases). CDR1 is MNHNY and CDR2 is SVGAGI in the germline V gene (reference sequence). The CDR3 has 14 residues. Trimming pared 7 bases from V and 3 bases from J, leaving 13 bases between. This CDR3 is CASILGENNQPQHF. The CDR3, as DNA: TGTGCCAGCATTTTAGGGGAAAACAATCAGCCCCAGCATTTT.

This chain connects TRBV29-1 to TRBJ1-6; 10 bases align to TRBD1. V gave up 8 bases and J gave up 10 bases; unmatched junction bases: 14. The CDR3 spans 15 residues. CDR1 is SQVTM and CDR2 is ANQGSEA in the germline V gene. The CDR3 protein is CSISSAGTGESPLHF. CDR3 bases: TGCAGCATCTCAAGTGCAGGGACAGGGGAATCACCCCTCCACTTT.

This clone was detected only once. This sequence joins TRBV10-3 and TRBJ1-1, with D hard to call. Germline CDR1 reads ENHRY; CDR2 reads SYGVKD. The CDR3 is 15 amino acids. Trimming stripped 4 bases from V and 1 base from J, with 13 bases between. CDR3 in amino acids: CAISGEGRKNTEAFF. CDR3 bases: TGTGCCATCAGTGGTGAAGGGAGGAAGAACACTGAAGCTTTCTTT.

This clone has more than one count but fewer than ten. The V and J genes are TRBV10-3 and TRBJ2-7; TRBD1 aligns across 10 bases. The V gene's germline CDR1 is ENHRY and CDR2 SYGVKD. The CDR3 is made up of 13 amino acids. Trimming at V came to 7 bases and at J to 7 bases, leaving 7 bases not matched to a gene. CDR3 bases: TGTGCCATCAATGACAGGGGGCTAGATGAGCAGTACTTC. Translated: CAINDRGLDEQYF.

The V call is TRBV9, the J call TRBJ1-2; D is unresolved. Trimming removed 4 bases from V and 8 bases from J, with 12 bases in between. This CDR3 comprises 12 residues. Germline V gene data show CDR1 as SGDLS and CDR2 as YYNGEE. The CDR3 protein is CASSPSGIGYTF. The CDR3 region has the DNA TGTGCCAGCAGCCCCTCCGGGATCGGCTACACCTTC.

The J gene is TRBJ2-1, the V gene TRBV27; D remains unclear. Trimming pared 3 bases from V and 6 bases from J, leaving 9 bases between. Per germline, CDR1 MNHEY and CDR2 SMNVEV (reference sequence). This CDR3 is built from 13 residues. This CDR3 reads CASSFSSLNEQFF. CDR3 nucleotide sequence: TGTGCCAGCAGTTTCTCCTCCCTCAATGAGCAGTTCTTC.

The chain recombines TRBV2 with TRBJ2-5; 11 bases are shared with TRBD1. Germline loops: CDR1 SNHLY, CDR2 FYNNEI. Trimming at V came to 1 base and at J to 9 bases, leaving 7 bases not matched to a gene. The CDR3 contains 15 residues. DNA for the CDR3: TGTGCCAGCAGTGAAGGAGGGACAGGGGGTACCTCCCAGTACTTC. It codes for CASSEGGTGGTSQYF. The variable domain in full, with the rest retrieved from reference TRBV2 and TRBJ2-5, is EPEVTQTPSHQVTQMGQEVILRCVPISNHLYFYWYRQILGQKVEFLVSFYNNEISEKSEIFDDQFSVERPDGSNFTLKIRSTKLEDSAMYFCASSEGGTGGTSQYFGPGTRLLVL.

The chain carries TRBV9 and TRBJ2-2, with a tentative D call TRBD1 (7 bases). This CDR3 is 17 amino acids long. CDR1 is SGDLS and CDR2 is YYNGEE in the germline V gene. Trimming pared 0 bases from V and 2 bases from J, leaving 14 bases between. This CDR3 is CASSVGWRGLNTGELFF. As DNA, the CDR3 is TGTGCCAGCAGCGTAGGGTGGAGGGGGCTTAACACCGGGGAGCTGTTTTTT. The variable domain in full, completed from reference TRBV9 and TRBJ2-2, reads DSGVTQTPKHLITATGQRVTLRCSPRSGDLSVYWYQQSLDQGLQFLIQYYNGEERAKGNILERFSAQQFPDLHSELNLSSLELGDSALYFCASSVGWRGLNTGELFFGEGSRLTVL.

The chain employs TRBV27 and TRBJ1-2; perhaps TRBD1 as D (5 bases). Germline CDR1 and CDR2: MNHEY and SMNVEV (reference sequence). V lost 0 bases and J 5 bases, leaving 16 bases between the germline ends. This CDR3 is 16 amino acids long. CDR3 sequence: CASSLSEHRNKYGYTF. DNA of the CDR3: TGTGCCAGCAGTTTATCGGAACACAGGAATAAGTATGGCTACACCTTC.

The DNA for the CDR3 is TGTGCCAGCAGCTTCGAGGGGGTTGCAGATACGCAGTATTTT. It translates to CASSFEGVADTQYF. The chain has TRBV7-8 and TRBJ2-3; D possibly corresponds to TRBD1 (6 bases). V was cut by 3 bases and J by 4 bases, with 11 bases left in between. The CDR3 runs 14 residues. Germline-derived CDR1 and CDR2 are SGHVS and FQNEAQ.

This clone showed up just once. The rearrangement joins TRBV11-3 to TRBJ2-3; 8 nucleotides align to TRBD2. Trimming at V came to 1 base and at J to 3 bases, leaving 12 bases not matched to a gene. The CDR3 sequence is 18 residues long. CDR1 is SGHNT, CDR2 YENEEA, per germline. The CDR3 region has the DNA TGTGCCAGCAGCTTAGGAGTCGGTCTAGCGGGTTTTACAGATACGCAGTATTTT. This sequence encodes CASSLGVGLAGFTDTQYF.

The count of this clone is one. This chain connects TRBV10-1 to TRBJ2-5, with D maybe TRBD2 (6 bases). The germline gives CDR1 WNHNN, CDR2 SYGVQD (reference sequence). Deletions cut 7 bases from V and 5 bases from J, with 14 bases between. This CDR3 is built from 13 residues. The CDR3 sequence is CASTSSVGETQYF. The CDR3 nucleotides read TGCGCCAGCACCTCTAGCGTGGGGGAGACCCAGTACTTC.

The chain combines TRBV7-2 with TRBJ1-2; the D is unclear. Between the trimmed V and J ends, which lost 3 bases and 0 bases, there was a span of 5 bases. Germline lookup yields CDR1 SGHTA and CDR2 FQGNSA. The CDR3 spans 13 residues. CDR3 nucleotide sequence: TGTGCCAGCAGCTTCACAACTAACTATGGCTACACCTTC. Amino acids: CASSFTTNYGYTF.

This clone was recorded once. This sequence joins TRBV27 and TRBJ2-7; 13 bases line up with TRBD2. This CDR3 spans 16 amino acids. The V gene's germline CDR1 is MNHEY and CDR2 SMNVEV (reference sequence). The V gene end was trimmed by 6 bases and the J gene end by 1 base; junction bases not matched to a gene: 6. As DNA, the CDR3 is TGTGCCAGCAGGCTGACTAGCGGGGGGTTTTCCTACGAGCAGTACTTC. Amino acid sequence: CASRLTSGGFSYEQYF.

The chain joins TRBV18 to TRBJ2-7; maybe TRBD2 (5 bases). The CDR3 has 11 residues. V was pared by 3 bases and J by 9 bases, with 9 bases between. Germline-derived CDR1 and CDR2 are KGHSH and LQKENI. The CDR3 DNA reads as TGTGCCAGCTCACCGGGAGTGGGGCAGTACTTC. Translation gives CASSPGVGQYF.

The V and J genes are TRBV6-5 and TRBJ1-1; D unclear. The germline V gene encodes CDR1 MNHEY and CDR2 SVGAGI. The CDR3 totals 13 residues. The V end lost 5 bases, the J end lost 11 bases, and 18 bases lay between the germline ends. The CDR3 loop is CASSPPGRVGAFF. The CDR3 DNA reads TGTGCCAGCAGTCCTCCCGGCCGGGTCGGGGCTTTCTTT.